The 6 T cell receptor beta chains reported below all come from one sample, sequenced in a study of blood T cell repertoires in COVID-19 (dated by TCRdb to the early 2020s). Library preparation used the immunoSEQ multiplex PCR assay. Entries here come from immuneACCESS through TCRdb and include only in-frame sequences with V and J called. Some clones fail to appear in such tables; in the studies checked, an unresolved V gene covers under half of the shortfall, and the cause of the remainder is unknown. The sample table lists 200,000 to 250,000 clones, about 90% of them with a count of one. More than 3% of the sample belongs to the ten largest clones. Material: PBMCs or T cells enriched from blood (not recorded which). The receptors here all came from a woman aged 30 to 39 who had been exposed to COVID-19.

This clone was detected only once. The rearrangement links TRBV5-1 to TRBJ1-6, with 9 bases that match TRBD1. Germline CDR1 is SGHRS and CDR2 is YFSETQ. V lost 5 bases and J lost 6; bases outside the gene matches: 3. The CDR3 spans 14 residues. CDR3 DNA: TGCGCCAGCAGTACAGGGGGCCTTAATTCACCCCTCCACTTT. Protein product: CASSTGGLNSPLHF.

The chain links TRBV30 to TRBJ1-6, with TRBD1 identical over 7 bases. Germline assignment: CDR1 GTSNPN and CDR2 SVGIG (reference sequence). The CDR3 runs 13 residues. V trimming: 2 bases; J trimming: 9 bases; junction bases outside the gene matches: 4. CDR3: CAWSTGASSPLHF. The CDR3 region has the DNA TGTGCCTGGAGTACAGGGGCGAGTTCACCCCTCCACTTT.

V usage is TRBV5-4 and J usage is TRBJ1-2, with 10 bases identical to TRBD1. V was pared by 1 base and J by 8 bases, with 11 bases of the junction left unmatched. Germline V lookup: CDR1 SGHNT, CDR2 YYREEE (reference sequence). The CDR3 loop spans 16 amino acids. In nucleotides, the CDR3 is TGTGCCAGCAGCTTGCCTACAGACAGGGGGCGCGGAGGCTACACCTTC. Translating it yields CASSLPTDRGRGGYTF.

The CDR3 loop reads CASSLVGQGSTEAFF. In DNA, the CDR3 is TGTGCCAGCAGCTTAGTTGGTCAGGGGTCCACTGAAGCTTTCTTT. This sequence joins TRBV7-2 and TRBJ1-1; D is possibly TRBD1 (6 bases). Germline CDR1 is SGHTA and CDR2 is FQGNSA. The CDR3 covers 15 residues. Trimming took 1 base from V and 4 from J, leaving 13 bases between them.

The CDR3 region has the DNA TGTGCCAGCAGCGGTCTCTTGAGGAACACTGAAGCTTTCTTT. Translated: CASSGLLRNTEAFF. The chain is built from TRBV2 and TRBJ1-1; D gene unclear. This CDR3 is 14 amino acids long. The germline CDR1 and CDR2 sequences are SNHLY and FYNNEI. V was clipped by 6 bases and J by 1 base, with 12 bases between them.

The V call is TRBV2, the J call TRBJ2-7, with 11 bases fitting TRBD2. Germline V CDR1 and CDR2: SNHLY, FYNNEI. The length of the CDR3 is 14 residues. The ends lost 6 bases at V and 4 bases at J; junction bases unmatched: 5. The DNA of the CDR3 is TGTGCCAGCAGGGGGACTAGCGGCCTTTACGAGCAGTACTTC. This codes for CASRGTSGLYEQYF.